The 10 T cell receptor beta chains given below trace back to one sample, sequenced in a study of T cells of healthy individuals (dated 2018 in TCRdb). The library was generated by 5' RACE. Sequenced using an Illumina MiSeq. TCRdb reprocessed the public reads (quality trimming at Q25 with fastp, clone calling with MiXCR) and kept in-frame beta chains. Here each entry gathers all rows of one CDR3 protein and keeps the most common genes and DNA. The sample table holds over 95,000 distinct CDR3 sequences, of which 17% were seen once. The ten largest make up roughly 6.1% of the sample. The receptors derive from a human donor in good health.

This clonotype was seen repeatedly, ten times or more. V gene TRBV6-2 or TRBV6-3 combines with J gene TRBJ1-1; TRBD1 agrees at 8 bases. The CDR3 totals 16 residues. The germline CDR1 and CDR2 sequences are MNHEY and SVGEGT. V lost 1 base and J lost 6; bases outside the gene matches: 10. In DNA, the CDR3 is TGTGCCAGCAGTTACTTATGGACAGGGAGGTCTCCTGAAGCTTTCTTT. It encodes CASSYLWTGRSPEAFF.

This clonotype was observed many times. This sequence joins TRBV28 and TRBJ1-2; the D is unclear. V gave up 10 bases and J gave up 8 bases, with 17 bases separating them. The CDR3 loop spans 12 amino acids. The germline V gene encodes CDR1 MDHEN and CDR2 SYDVKM. CDR3 bases: TGTGCCACCAGCCGGGCCGGCGCGGGCTACACCTTC. It encodes CATSRAGAGYTF.

The V call is TRBV12-3 or TRBV12-4, the J call TRBJ1-1; D gene unclear. Trimming shortened V by 10 bases and J by 0 bases, and 6 bases separated the two germline ends. The CDR3 extends over 11 amino acids. This chain's CDR3 is CATRLNTEAFF. In DNA form, the CDR3 reads TGTGCCACCAGACTGAACACTGAAGCTTTCTTT.

This clonotype was seen only a few times. The CDR3, as DNA: TGCGCCAGCAGCATCCAGACAACCCTTGTGAGCAATGAGCAGTTCTTC. Translated: CASSIQTTLVSNEQFF. The V gene is TRBV5-1, the J gene TRBJ2-1; D unresolved. Germline lookup yields CDR1 SGHRS and CDR2 YFSETQ. V lost 4 bases and J 6 bases, leaving 20 bases between the germline ends. The CDR3 contains 16 residues. Full variable domain (missing parts from reference TRBV5-1 and TRBJ2-1): KAGVTQTPRYLIKTRGQQVTLSCSPISGHRSVSWYQQTPGQGLQFLFEYFSETQRNKGNFPGRFSGRQFSNSRSEMNVSTLELGDSALYLCASSIQTTLVSNEQFFGPGTRLTVL.

This clonotype was observed many times. This chain uses TRBV20-1 with TRBJ1-5; tentative D call: TRBD1 (5 bases). The germline gives CDR1 DFQATT, CDR2 SNEGSKA (reference sequence). Between the trimmed V and J ends, which lost 6 bases and 6 bases, there was a span of 15 bases. The CDR3 totals 13 residues. For the CDR3, the DNA is TGCAGTGCCTCCTTTCAGGGCCGTCAGCCCCAGCATTTT. Residues: CSASFQGRQPQHF.

This clonotype was seen more than once but under ten times. The CDR3 sequence is CASSPTSGGAGGELFF. For the CDR3, the DNA is TGCGCCAGCAGTCCTACCAGCGGGGGGGCTGGCGGGGAGCTGTTTTTT. The V and J genes are TRBV5-1 and TRBJ2-2, with 10 bases aligning to TRBD2. The ends lost 5 bases at V and 7 bases at J; junction bases unmatched: 11. CDR3 length: 16 amino acids. Germline V CDR1 and CDR2: SGHRS, YFSETQ.

This clonotype was observed a single time. CDR3 protein: CATLEQGTWTEAFF. Written as DNA, the CDR3 is TGTGCCACCCTTGAACAGGGGACTTGGACTGAAGCTTTCTTT. This chain links TRBV10-3 with TRBJ1-1, with TRBD1 identical over 7 bases. The CDR3 sequence is 14 residues long. The germline V gene encodes CDR1 ENHRY and CDR2 SYGVKD. After removal of 10 bases from V and 5 bases from J, the junction contained 13 bases not matched to a gene.

About this clonotype: This clone may be a read error of a much larger clone one base away. The V and J genes are TRBV11-1 and TRBJ2-1, with 13 bases lining up with TRBD2. The DNA end favors TRBJ2-7, so the J call may be wrong. CDR3 size: 16 residues. Germline V gene lookup returns CDR1 SGHAT and CDR2 FQDESV (reference sequence). The CDR3 region has the DNA TGTGCCAGCAGCTATACTAGCGGGGGGGCCAGTCCTGAGCAGTACTTC. Translated, it gives CASSYTSGGASPEQYF.

This clonotype was counted at least ten times. For the CDR3, the DNA is TGTGCCAGCAGCTTGGTACAGGCAAGGGAGACCCAGTACTTC. Translation: CASSLVQARETQYF. The rearrangement links TRBV5-6 to TRBJ2-5; a possible D gene is TRBD1 (5 bases). CDR1 is SGHDT and CDR2 is YYEEEE in the germline V gene. The CDR3 has 14 amino acids. The V gene lost 0 bases and the J gene lost 5 bases, with 11 bases spanning the gap.

The genes are TRBV28 and TRBJ1-2; 7 bases match TRBD1. Germline CDR1 reads MDHEN; CDR2 reads SYDVKM. The CDR3 loop spans 16 amino acids. After removal of 0 bases from V and 8 bases from J, the junction contained 12 bases not matched to a gene. The CDR3 sequence is CASSLWAEGARKGYTF. The CDR3 DNA follows: TGTGCCAGCAGTTTATGGGCAGAGGGGGCCCGGAAGGGCTACACCTTC.